Below, 26 T cell receptor beta chains from the same sample are listed, as sequenced in a study of blood T cells in healthy people across ages (dated by TCRdb to the mid-2010s). The library was produced with 5' RACE. The sample was run on an Illumina HiSeq 2500. A second PCR of 7 to 11 cycles was performed with a sample-barcoded 5' primer and a J-beta primer mix. TCRdb reprocessing: public reads trimmed at Q25 with fastp, clones called with MiXCR, in-frame beta chains kept. CDR3 protein sequences are deduplicated, and each keeps its most common genes and DNA. Recorded for this sample are approximately 690,000 distinct CDR3 sequences; around 38% of them occurred a single time. The ten largest account for 25% to 35% of the sample. The sequencing sample was made of blood. The source of these receptors is a man aged 80 or over in good health.

This clonotype has more than one count but fewer than ten. The chain uses TRBV2 and TRBJ1-2; D is ambiguous. V lost 4 bases and J lost 4, with 7 bases in between. Germline CDR1 reads SNHLY; CDR2 reads FYNNEI. CDR3 length: 12 amino acids. Here the CDR3 DNA reads TGTGCCAGCAGTGGCAGGCTCTATGGCTACACCTTC. Amino acids: CASSGRLYGYTF.

This chain uses TRBV24-1 with TRBJ2-3; D is perhaps TRBD1 (5 bases). CDR3 length equals 13 residues. Trimming stripped 5 bases from V and 6 bases from J, with 11 bases between. Germline V gives CDR1 KGHDR, CDR2 SFDVKD. CDR3: CATSVQGSDTQYF. DNA for the CDR3: TGTGCCACCAGTGTCCAGGGATCGGATACGCAGTATTTT.

The chain carries TRBV7-2 and TRBJ2-7; 9 bases map to TRBD2. CDR1 and CDR2 from the germline V gene are SGHTA and FQGNSA. This CDR3 region has 16 residues. After removal of 1 base from V and 3 bases from J, the junction contained 7 bases not matched to a gene. As DNA, the CDR3 is TGTGCCAGCAGCTTAGGAGTGCGGGGGGGGATCTACGAGCAGTACTTC. This gives the protein CASSLGVRGGIYEQYF.

This clonotype was counted between two and nine times. The chain has TRBV29-1 and TRBJ2-5; D may correspond to TRBD1 or TRBD2 (5 bases each). The DNA end favors TRBJ2-7, so the J call may be wrong. Germline V CDR1 and CDR2: SQVTM, ANQGSEA. This CDR3 region has 13 residues. The CDR3 DNA reads TGCAGCGTTGGCCACGGGACGGCGTACGAGCAGTACTTC. As protein: CSVGHGTAYEQYF.

V and J are TRBV2 and TRBJ2-5, with D possibly matching TRBD1 (5 bases). The germline gives CDR1 SNHLY, CDR2 FYNNEI. This CDR3 is built from 15 residues. The V end lost 0 bases, the J end lost 5 bases, and 13 bases lay between the germline ends. CDR3 region: CASSEAGQGVETQYF. CDR3 nucleotide sequence: TGTGCCAGCAGTGAAGCTGGGCAGGGTGTCGAGACCCAGTACTTC.

The table lists this clonotype with a few counts. The V gene is TRBV29-1, the J gene TRBJ2-7, with a weak D call TRBD1 (5 bases). The CDR3 is 14 amino acids. The V end was cut by 0 bases, the J end by 7 bases, with 16 bases between. CDR1 is SQVTM, CDR2 ANQGSEA, per germline. CDR3 sequence (DNA): TGCAGCGTTGAAGATCAGCAGGGTCTCGGGGAGCAGTACTTC. This codes for CSVEDQQGLGEQYF.

This clonotype was detected many times. Just one base apart from a much larger clone, this may be a read error. The chain employs TRBV27 and TRBJ2-5; 7 nucleotides line up with TRBD2. The CDR3 runs 15 residues. Germline CDR1 and CDR2: MNHEY and SMNVEV (reference sequence). V trimming: 6 bases; J trimming: 4 bases; junction bases outside the gene matches: 11. The CDR3 DNA is TGTGCCAGCAGCAAAGGACGAGCGGGATCAGAGACCCAGTACTTC. It translates to CASSKGRAGSETQYF.

The V and J genes are TRBV6-1 and TRBJ2-3; 14 bases agree with TRBD2. V shed 5 bases and J 4 bases; nucleotides not matched to a gene: 8. This CDR3 region has 17 residues. Per the germline V gene, CDR1 is MNHNS and CDR2 is SASEGT. CDR3 DNA: TGTGCCAGCAGTCGCTCCGGGACTAGCGGGAGTCCAGATACGCAGTATTTT. Translating it yields CASSRSGTSGSPDTQYF.

The rearrangement links TRBV12-3 or TRBV12-4 to TRBJ2-3; TRBD2 might be the D (5 bases). The V end was cut by 4 bases, the J end by 1 base, with 12 bases between. The length of the CDR3 is 15 residues. The CDR3 sequence: CASSSLGIGTDTQYF. The CDR3 bases are TGTGCCAGCAGTTCACTAGGGATTGGCACAGATACGCAGTATTTT.

The V gene is TRBV6-5, the J gene TRBJ1-2, with unresolved D. V lost 8 bases and J 4 bases, leaving 14 bases between the germline ends. This CDR3 is built from 13 residues. CDR1 and CDR2 (germline): MNHEY, SVGAGI. CDR3 sequence reads: CASAPAAAYGYTF. CDR3 sequence (DNA): TGTGCCAGCGCTCCGGCTGCAGCCTATGGCTACACCTTC.

The chain is built from TRBV5-1 and TRBJ1-1; no reliable D call. The ends were cut back, 1 base at V and 0 bases at J, with 10 bases in the middle. The CDR3 totals 15 residues. Germline V gene lookup returns CDR1 SGHRS and CDR2 YFSETQ. The CDR3 DNA is TGCGCCAGCAGCTTGAGTACCACCATGAACACTGAAGCTTTCTTT. Residues: CASSLSTTMNTEAFF.

V gene TRBV5-1 combines with J gene TRBJ2-5; D remains unclear. This CDR3 is built from 13 residues. CDR1 and CDR2 (germline): SGHRS, YFSETQ. Between the trimmed V and J ends, which lost 0 bases and 2 bases, there was a span of 5 bases. The CDR3 nucleotides are TGCGCCAGCAGCTTGGAAATACAAGAGACCCAGTACTTC. It encodes CASSLEIQETQYF. Variable domain in full (rest from reference TRBV5-1 and TRBJ2-5): KAGVTQTPRYLIKTRGQQVTLSCSPISGHRSVSWYQQTPGQGLQFLFEYFSETQRNKGNFPGRFSGRQFSNSRSEMNVSTLELGDSALYLCASSLEIQETQYFGPGTRLLVL.

This rearrangement joins TRBV6-6 to TRBJ2-1; 9 positions agree with TRBD2. V was clipped by 4 bases and J by 6 bases; unmatched bases: 7. The CDR3 runs to 15 residues. Germline CDR1 reads MNHNY; CDR2 reads SVGAGI (reference sequence). In DNA form, the CDR3 reads TGTGCCAGCAGTTTCAGCGGGAGGTCGGGCAATGAGCAGTTCTTC. This translates into CASSFSGRSGNEQFF.

Written as DNA, the CDR3 is TGCAGTGCTAGAGATCTGGCAGATGATGGTGAAGCTTTCTTT. Amino acids: CSARDLADDGEAFF. The rearrangement links TRBV20-1 to TRBJ1-1; D is undetermined. The V end was cut by 0 bases, the J end by 7 bases, with 15 bases between. In germline, CDR1 is DFQATT, CDR2 SNEGSKA (reference sequence). This CDR3 is built from 14 residues.

In this sample, this clonotype turned up a few times. This sequence joins TRBV5-1 and TRBJ2-5; 10 nucleotides agree with TRBD2. The DNA end is more similar to TRBJ2-7, so the J call may be wrong. The CDR3 has 17 amino acids. Germline V lookup: CDR1 SGHRS, CDR2 YFSETQ. The CDR3 DNA reads TGCGCCAGCAGCTCGTCTAGCGGGAGCTCACCCCCTTCCGAGCAGTACTTC. It encodes CASSSSSGSSPPSEQYF.

This clonotype was seen a few times. The chain uses TRBV7-2 and TRBJ2-2; the D call may be TRBD1 or TRBD2 (5 bases each). The CDR3 is 15 amino acids. V shed 1 base and J shed 6 bases, with 12 bases lying between them. Germline CDR1 is SGHTA and CDR2 is FQGNSA. In nucleotides, the CDR3 is TGTGCCAGCAGCTTAGACGGGGCCCTGGCCGGGGAGCTGTTTTTT. This encodes CASSLDGALAGELFF.

As for this clonotype: Sequence at one end of the junction differs from germline and may be a read error. This sequence joins TRBV7-7 and TRBJ2-2, with 8 nucleotides matching TRBD2. Germline-derived CDR1 and CDR2 are SSHAT and FNYEAQ (reference sequence). The CDR3 consists of 15 residues. CDR3 bases: TGTGCTAGCAGCTTACTAGCGGTGAACACCGGGGAGCTGTTTTTT. Its translation is CASSLLAVNTGELFF.

This clonotype was seen more than once but under ten times. The rearrangement uses TRBV29-1 and TRBJ1-2; D unresolved. V lost 4 bases, J lost 8 bases, and 14 bases lay in between. The CDR3 consists of 12 residues. Germline V gene data show CDR1 as SQVTM and CDR2 as ANQGSEA. The CDR3 coding sequence is TGCAGCGTTGGGGCTGGGGAGTGGGGCTACACCTTC. Its protein is CSVGAGEWGYTF.

V gene TRBV24-1 combines with J gene TRBJ1-4; D gene unclear. Trimming left V 6 bases short and J 0 bases short, with 10 bases between. The germline gives CDR1 KGHDR, CDR2 SFDVKD. The CDR3 runs to 15 residues. The chain's CDR3 is CATSPTLATNEKLFF. Here the CDR3 DNA reads TGTGCCACCAGTCCCACACTTGCAACTAATGAAAAACTGTTTTTT.

The V gene is TRBV7-9, the J gene TRBJ2-3, with D perhaps matching TRBD1 (5 bases). The germline V gene has CDR1 SEHNR and CDR2 FQNEAQ (reference sequence). The CDR3 contains 14 residues. V lost 3 bases, J lost 3 bases, and 10 bases lay in between. The CDR3 DNA follows: TGTGCCAGCAGCTTGGGGCAATGGACAGATACGCAGTATTTT. It is translated as CASSLGQWTDTQYF.

Comments on this clonotype: A junction end diverges from the germline sequence, so it may reflect a read error. The chain is built from TRBV10-3 and TRBJ1-5; no reliable D call. From germline, CDR1 is ENHRY and CDR2 SYGVKD. This CDR3 spans 14 amino acids. The CDR3 region is CVISESGKNQPQHF. CDR3 DNA: TGTGTCATCAGTGAGTCGGGAAAAAATCAGCCCCAGCATTTT.

This chain joins TRBV6-2 or TRBV6-3 and TRBJ2-7; D is possibly TRBD1 or TRBD2 (6 bases each). The CDR3 spans 16 residues. Trimming removed 5 bases from V and 3 bases from J, with 20 bases in between. CDR1 and CDR2 (germline): MNHEY, SVGEGT. The chain's CDR3 is CASSRSGTMGGYEQYF. CDR3 DNA: TGTGCCAGCAGTAGATCCGGGACAATGGGGGGCTACGAGCAGTACTTC.

The rearrangement links TRBV6-2 or TRBV6-3 to TRBJ2-2; perhaps TRBD1 as D (6 bases). CDR1 and CDR2 from the germline V gene are MNHEY and SVGEGT. This CDR3 is built from 12 residues. V was clipped by 6 bases and J by 8 bases, with 10 bases between them. The CDR3 DNA follows: TGTGCCAGCAGACCCGACAGGGGGGAGCTGTTTTTT. Translating gives CASRPDRGELFF.

This clonotype was seen only a few times. The chain has TRBV5-1 and TRBJ2-7; D is ambiguous. V dropped 9 bases and J dropped 1 base, with 5 bases sitting between them. Germline values: CDR1 SGHRS, CDR2 YFSETQ. The CDR3 extends over 10 amino acids. The CDR3 here is CATLSYEQYF. The CDR3 nucleotides are TGCGCCACCCTTTCCTACGAGCAGTACTTC. Together with reference TRBV5-1 and TRBJ2-7, the CDR3 gives the full variable domain: KAGVTQTPRYLIKTRGQQVTLSCSPISGHRSVSWYQQTPGQGLQFLFEYFSETQRNKGNFPGRFSGRQFSNSRSEMNVSTLELGDSALYLCATLSYEQYFGPGTRLTVT.

This clonotype came up a few times. The chain joins TRBV4-2 to TRBJ2-3; unclear D gene. The length of the CDR3 is 15 residues. Germline V gives CDR1 LGHNA, CDR2 YNFKEQ. V lost 0 bases to trimming and J lost 4 bases, with 11 bases between them. CDR3 DNA sequence: TGTGCCAGCAGCCAAGATATGACCTCCGCAGATACGCAGTATTTT. Its translation is CASSQDMTSADTQYF.

This clonotype was detected only a few times. The rearrangement uses TRBV3-1 and TRBJ2-2, with D perhaps being TRBD1 or TRBD2 (5 bases each). Germline V gives CDR1 LGHDT, CDR2 YNNKEL (reference sequence). Trimming took 4 bases from V and 6 from J, leaving 6 bases between them. This CDR3 is built from 12 residues. CDR3 region: CASSRGSGELFF. The CDR3 DNA follows: TGTGCCAGCAGCCGGGGGTCCGGGGAGCTGTTTTTT.